Shown below are 16 T cell receptor beta chains from a single sample sequenced in a study of graft-versus-host responses after intestinal transplantation. Their recognized antigens are unknown. The method was immunoSEQ multiplex PCR; TCRdb's version includes in-frame clones alone and lacks a portion of them. The data show approximately 90,000 clones, 80% to 95% seen once. This material consisted of unstimulated CD8+ T cells sorted from spleen or lymph node cells, taken before transplant. The receptor source for this set is a human donor who was the organ donor for an intestinal transplant.

The chain combines TRBV7-2 with TRBJ2-7, with 7 bases that match TRBD2. With 5 bases clipped from V and 2 bases from J, the junction kept 6 bases outside the gene matches. The CDR3 is 14 amino acids. Germline CDR1 SGHTA, CDR2 FQGNSA. Written as DNA, the CDR3 is TGTGCCAGCAGCGGGGGGGTGAGGGCCTACGAGCAGTACTTC. Translated, it gives CASSGGVRAYEQYF.

The rearrangement uses TRBV6-5 and TRBJ2-7; D gene uncertain. Germline V CDR1 and CDR2: MNHEY, SVGAGI. This CDR3 has 16 residues. Trimming stripped 0 bases from V and 3 bases from J, with 15 bases between. The CDR3 DNA reads TGTGCCAGCAGTTACTCGATGGTCTCCAGTGTCTACGAGCAGTACTTC. Protein product: CASSYSMVSSVYEQYF.

The gene calls are TRBV13 and TRBJ1-2, with D maybe TRBD1 (5 bases). The CDR3 sequence is 15 residues long. Germline V gene lookup returns CDR1 PRHDT and CDR2 FYEKMQ (reference sequence). V was clipped by 4 bases and J by 3 bases, with 15 bases between them. The CDR3 DNA sequence: TGTGCCAGCAGCTCTCTGGCAGAAGGGGACTATGGCTACACCTTC. It encodes CASSSLAEGDYGYTF.

This chain links TRBV6-5 with TRBJ2-7; 7 bases agree with TRBD1. Germline V gene sequence: CDR1 MNHEY, CDR2 SVGAGI. This CDR3 has 13 residues. V gave up 7 bases and J gave up 6 bases; unmatched junction bases: 9. CDR3 sequence (DNA): TGTGCCAGCACCATGACAGGGTTGAGCGAGCAGTACTTC. This sequence encodes CASTMTGLSEQYF.

V is TRBV5-1 and J is TRBJ2-1; D assignment may be TRBD1 or TRBD2 (5 bases each). This CDR3 contains 14 residues. The germline gives CDR1 SGHRS, CDR2 YFSETQ. V was clipped by 0 bases and J by 8 bases, with 12 bases between them. The CDR3 spells CASSLEITGHEQFF. In nucleotides, the CDR3 is TGCGCCAGCAGCTTGGAAATCACGGGACATGAGCAGTTCTTC.

Concerning this clone itself: Other DNA sequences in the same sample also yield this CDR3. The chain recombines TRBV11-2 with TRBJ2-3, with TRBD2 matching 10 bases. The J segment lost 6 bases and the V segment lost 1 base, leaving 10 bases of the junction unmatched. The CDR3 is 17 residues long. Germline V gene data show CDR1 as SGHAT and CDR2 as FQNNGV. CDR3 DNA: TGTGCCAGCAGCTTAGGGGCCCTAGCGGGGGACACGGATACGCAGTATTTT. Translated, it gives CASSLGALAGDTDTQYF.

Note on this clone: At one of its ends the junction is not consistent with the germline gene, which may arise from a read error. The chain recombines TRBV29-1 with TRBJ1-1; D is uncertain. CDR1 and CDR2 from the germline V gene are SQVTM and ANQGSEA. This CDR3 is 13 amino acids long. As DNA, the CDR3 is TGCAGCGTGGAAGAGCCGGCCGGCACTGAAGCTTTCTTT. Translation: CSVEEPAGTEAFF.

The rearrangement links TRBV7-9 to TRBJ2-5, with 7 bases lining up with TRBD1. This CDR3 comprises 15 residues. V dropped 5 bases and J dropped 4; count of bases not matched to a gene: 10. Germline-derived CDR1 and CDR2 are SEHNR and FQNEAQ (reference sequence). The CDR3 is CASSPPAAGGETQYF. The CDR3, as DNA: TGTGCCAGCAGCCCCCCCGCGGCAGGGGGAGAGACCCAGTACTTC.

The chain couples TRBV5-6 to TRBJ1-5, with D possibly matching TRBD1 (5 bases). Germline V gene sequence: CDR1 SGHDT, CDR2 YYEEEE. V gave up 4 bases and J gave up 4 bases, with 12 bases separating them. This CDR3 is built from 14 residues. CDR3 loop: CASSLFQGNQPQHF. Here the CDR3 DNA reads TGTGCCAGCAGCCTTTTCCAGGGAAATCAGCCCCAGCATTTT.

The chain combines TRBV4-1 with TRBJ1-1, with 9 bases aligning to TRBD1. Germline V gene data show CDR1 as MGHRA and CDR2 as YSYEKL. The CDR3 has 19 residues. V dropped 1 base and J dropped 9; count of bases not matched to a gene: 21. The DNA for the CDR3 is TGCGCCAGCAGCCAAGGATTTGCCATGTTTCGGGGGGACAGGGAAAAAGCTTTCTTT. Its protein is CASSQGFAMFRGDREKAFF.

The rearrangement links TRBV9 to TRBJ1-6; D is unclear. CDR1 and CDR2 (germline): SGDLS, YYNGEE. CDR3 length: 12 residues. The ends were cut back, 3 bases at V and 7 bases at J, with 5 bases in the middle. The CDR3 DNA is TGTGCCAGCAGCGGTTCCAATTCACCCCTCCACTTT. This encodes CASSGSNSPLHF.

The chain recombines TRBV7-9 with TRBJ1-1, with D tentatively TRBD1 (6 bases). Germline V lookup: CDR1 SEHNR, CDR2 FQNEAQ (reference sequence). This CDR3 contains 15 residues. V dropped 5 bases and J dropped 1 base, with 14 bases sitting between them. The DNA of the CDR3 is TGTGCCAGCAGCCCGACTGACAGGTCGAACACTGAAGCTTTCTTT. The encoded protein is CASSPTDRSNTEAFF.

The CDR3 DNA follows: TGTGCCAGCAGCTTAGATCAACTAGCGGGAGCGACAGATACGCAGTATTTT. Translated: CASSLDQLAGATDTQYF. The gene calls are TRBV11-2 and TRBJ2-3, with 11 bases that match TRBD2. Germline trimming cut 0 bases from V and 3 bases from J; bases unmatched to any gene: 5. Germline CDR1 SGHAT, CDR2 FQNNGV. The CDR3 totals 17 residues.

The chain combines TRBV9 with TRBJ2-7; 8 bases agree with TRBD2. This CDR3 comprises 14 residues. Germline assignment: CDR1 SGDLS and CDR2 YYNGEE. The junction had 9 bases not matched to a gene; V was cut back by 6 bases and J by 4 bases. The CDR3 DNA sequence: TGTGCCAGCACCCCCTCCGGGAGGGATTACGAGCAGTACTTC. Its translation: CASTPSGRDYEQYF.

The chain's CDR3 is CASSQGSGSSYNEQFF. The CDR3 DNA reads TGCGCCAGCAGCCAAGGAAGCGGGAGCTCCTACAATGAGCAGTTCTTC. The chain uses TRBV4-1 and TRBJ2-1; TRBD2 matches 8 bases. The junction had 2 bases not matched to a gene; V was cut back by 1 base and J by 0 bases. The germline gives CDR1 MGHRA, CDR2 YSYEKL. This CDR3 has 16 residues.

This chain uses TRBV11-3 with TRBJ2-7, with TRBD2 identical over 7 bases. From germline, CDR1 is SGHNT and CDR2 YENEEA. The junction had 7 bases not matched to a gene; V was cut back by 8 bases and J by 3 bases. This CDR3 is 13 amino acids long. CDR3 coding DNA: TGTGCCAGCGGGGCGGGAGTCATCTACGAGCAGTACTTC. Its translation is CASGAGVIYEQYF.